Detailed here is one TCR beta chain. The sample originates from a study of blood T cell repertoires in COVID-19. On the study more broadly: The United States, Italy and Spain supplied acute and convalescent COVID-19 samples. In each case, the material was cDNA or gDNA derived from T cells, B-cell-depleted T cells, or PBMCs.

The CDR3 is 15 residues long. V was shortened by 3 bases and J by 4 bases, with 16 bases between the two germline ends. Germline V gene data show CDR1 as LGHNA and CDR2 as YSLEER. Per the original methods: Reference gene primer amplification gave estimated nucleated cell counts. Generated by immunoSEQ multiplex PCR, the TCRdb table keeps only in-frame clones and is missing some. V and J calls and clone size are those listed in that table; D and trimming were worked out from the DNA. The data show 250,000 or so clones, 80% to 90% seen once. Input material: peripheral blood. The sequence derives from a man aged 60 to 69 with acute or convalescent COVID-19. The V and J genes are TRBV4-3 and TRBJ2-7, with D perhaps TRBD2 (6 bases). The CDR3 region is CASSHGTLKGYEQYF. The CDR3 nucleotides read TGCGCCAGCAGCCACGGGACTCTCAAGGGGTACGAGCAGTACTTC.